The clone carrying this T cell receptor (beta chain) was found once. Its specificity is not known. Germline values: CDR1 SGHDN, CDR2 FVKESK. Unmatched junction bases numbered 9, after V lost 4 bases and J lost 1 base. The CDR3 runs 16 residues. This specimen belongs to a study of cytomegalovirus exposure and HLA in healthy donors. Whole-study findings and limits: Cytomegalovirus association was listed for approximately 160 TCR beta chains. Later on, an analysis showed TCR association rates differing by HLA locus, with DRB1 the most and HLA-C the fewest. An analysis was carried out later, and it reportedly showed fewer N-insertions in an Asian-associated ancestry cluster than the roughly 700-donor mean.

In the PCR, 60 Vbeta and 13 Jbeta primers were used. The protocol was immunoSEQ multiplex PCR, while the TCRdb copy is restricted to in-frame clones and leaves out a portion. The table shows about 190,000 clones, with about 87% occurring only once. The sample comprised PBMCs. The sequence was collected from a man under 40 in good health and CMV-seronegative. The rearrangement links TRBV14 to TRBJ1-1; 7 nucleotides align to TRBD1. This CDR3 reads CASSLTGANQNTEAFF. CDR3 nucleotide sequence: TGTGCCAGCAGCCTAACAGGGGCTAATCAGAACACTGAAGCTTTCTTT. Looking up the rest from reference TRBV14 and TRBJ1-1 gives the full variable domain: EAGVTQFPSHSVIEKGQTVTLRCDPISGHDNLYWYRRVMGKEIKFLLHFVKESKQDESGMPNNRFLAERTGGTYSTLKVQPAELEDSGVYFCASSLTGANQNTEAFFGQGTRLTVV.